This T cell receptor beta chain was sequenced during a study of PD-L1 blockade in urothelial cancer. Overall study context: Samples came from 3 weeks, at the second dose, and 6 weeks into treatment.

Between the trimmed V and J ends, which lost 2 bases and 8 bases, there was a span of 15 bases. The CDR3 length is 14 residues. Germline values: CDR1 LGHNA, CDR2 YNFKEQ. This clone has a handful of counts. Synthetically made TCR analog templates were put into each PCR as spikes. This table comes from immunoSEQ multiplex PCR, and its TCRdb copy is limited to in-frame clones, with some not included. The data hold fewer than 75,000 clones, with roughly 84% observed a single time. The TCR was taken from a man in his 70s with urothelial cancer. This specimen consisted of PBMCs, obtained around atezolizumab (anti-PD-L1) treatment. The V gene is TRBV4-2, the J gene TRBJ1-2; D might be TRBD1 (6 bases). The CDR3 DNA reads TGTGCCAGCAGCCAAATAAAGGACAGCTCGGGCTACACCTTC. This codes for CASSQIKDSSGYTF.